This T cell receptor (beta chain) was observed in a study of blood T cell repertoires in COVID-19 (dated by TCRdb to about 2020). In the study overall: Samples covering the acute and convalescent phases of COVID-19 were provided by collaborators in the United States, Italy and Spain. The material from the prospective study consisted of cDNA or gDNA derived from T cells, B-cell-depleted T cells, or PBMCs. The dataset comprised deeply sampled blood TCRbeta repertoires from subjects exposed to, actively infected with, or recovered from COVID-19. The repertoires were released in a freely available public database intended as a resource for research on the immune response to SARS-CoV-2. The samples were drawn from two sources: the first 160 participants of the ongoing ImmuneRACE study, and approximately 1,300 subjects contributed by 6 global collaborators. Nearly every sample came with metadata listing a de-identified subject ID, COVID-19 status, age in years and sex. Where available, HLA class I and class II types were obtained from metadata supplied by the sample provider rather than from assay-based typing. The full study reports these points: Clinical and demographic metadata were provided uncurated, with the amount varying by source and participant.

For this clone: The clone's antigen remains unknown. No quality values exist for individual bases; no much larger clone is one base distant.

The junction carries 10 bases between V and J, which are trimmed by 9 bases and 4 bases respectively. The germline V gene specifies MDHEN as CDR1 and SYDVKM as CDR2. The CDR3, from cysteine to phenylalanine, totals 12 residues. The sequence is cut down to CDR3 DNA, 36 bases in frame from base 1. TCRbeta CDR3 regions were amplified from genomic DNA by means of the immunoSEQ Assay, a bias-controlled multiplex PCR. The study's processing was this. Nucleated cell counts per sample were estimated from amplification of reference gene primers within the assay. Sequence reads were collapsed and filtered to measure the absolute abundance of every unique TCRbeta CDR3 rearrangement. For each sample, productive Simpson clonality was calculated by taking the square root of Simpson's diversity index across productive rearrangements. Sourced from immuneACCESS, this table was stored by TCRdb with only in-frame sequences that have V and J called. A share of the clones is absent; for the studies checked, an unresolved V gene accounts for under half, and the remainder has no known explanation. D and trimming come from the DNA, and the V and J calls and clone size come from that table. For this sample there are over 200,000 clones; over 70% appear just once. The ten largest clonotypes hold 7.5% to 9% of the sample.

Whole blood was collected in K2EDTA tubes by collaborating institutions according to the institutions' own protocols. For TCRbeta analysis, collaborators shipped samples as frozen whole blood, isolated PBMCs, or DNA extracted from either of those sample types. The source material was peripheral blood. This clonotype was sampled from a woman older than 75 with acute or convalescent COVID-19. The V gene is TRBV28 and the J gene is TRBJ1-3; perhaps TRBD1 is the D gene, with 6 bases matching. The CDR3: CASPGGGNTIYF. The sequenced DNA is TGTGCCAGTCCGGGGGGCGGAAACACCATATATTTT.